These 10 T cell receptor beta chains share one sample of origin, sequenced in a study of T cell responses to AZD1222 COVID-19 vaccine. The method was immunoSEQ multiplex PCR; TCRdb's version includes in-frame clones alone and lacks a portion of them. In the table there are approximately 150,000 clones, about 87% of which are singletons. Here the sequenced sample was peripheral blood, taken on day 0 of MenACWY control vaccination. The receptor source for this set is an adult in good health.

The J gene is TRBJ2-7, the V gene TRBV10-3, with D perhaps TRBD1 (6 bases). The CDR3 sequence is 13 residues long. Trimming took 9 bases from V and 0 from J, leaving 12 bases between them. CDR1 and CDR2 from the germline V gene are ENHRY and SYGVKD. This CDR3 is CAISRQDSYEQYF. The CDR3 coding sequence is TGTGCCATAAGTAGACAGGACTCCTACGAGCAGTACTTC.

The rearrangement uses TRBV7-2 and TRBJ1-6; no clear D. The CDR3 loop spans 13 amino acids. Trimming shortened V by 7 bases and J by 7 bases, and 11 bases separated the two germline ends. Looked up from germline, CDR1 is SGHTA and CDR2 is FQGNSA. The CDR3 DNA reads as TGTGCCAGCACCTCACGAAAGAATTCACCCCTCCACTTT. This translates into CASTSRKNSPLHF.

The rearrangement joins TRBV24-1 to TRBJ2-5; tentatively, D is TRBD2 (6 bases). Deletions cut 6 bases from V and 2 bases from J, with 12 bases between. Germline values: CDR1 KGHDR, CDR2 SFDVKD. This CDR3 spans 14 amino acids. CDR3 amino acids: CATSHGGAQETQYF. The CDR3 bases are TGTGCCACCAGTCACGGAGGGGCACAAGAGACCCAGTACTTC.

This clone was recorded a few times. This chain uses TRBV6-5 with TRBJ2-1, with 9 bases fitting TRBD1. V trimming: 4 bases; J trimming: 8 bases; junction bases outside the gene matches: 12. CDR1 MNHEY and CDR2 SVGAGI come from the germline V gene. The length of the CDR3 is 16 residues. In nucleotides, the CDR3 is TGTGCCAGCAGTTCCGTGCCGGGACAGGGTGGCGATGAGCAGTTCTTC. Protein product: CASSSVPGQGGDEQFF.

V is TRBV15 and J is TRBJ1-2, with unresolved D. The V gene lost 4 bases and the J gene lost 2 bases, with 11 bases spanning the gap. Germline CDR1 and CDR2: LNHNV and YYDKDF (reference sequence). The CDR3 is made up of 14 amino acids. Here the CDR3 reads CATSTEVGNYGYTF. DNA for the CDR3: TGTGCCACCAGCACGGAAGTAGGGAACTATGGCTACACCTTC.

V usage is TRBV19 and J usage is TRBJ1-5; no definite D call. CDR3 length equals 15 residues. Germline CDR1 is LNHDA and CDR2 is SQIVND (reference sequence). V was clipped by 1 base and J by 3 bases, with 10 bases between them. This CDR3 reads CASSIVKGYNQPQHF. The CDR3 bases are TGTGCCAGTAGTATAGTAAAGGGATACAATCAGCCCCAGCATTTT.

The V gene is TRBV2, the J gene TRBJ2-1; no clear D gene. Per the germline V gene, CDR1 is SNHLY and CDR2 is FYNNEI. Trimming took off 4 bases at V and 10 bases at J, with 11 bases between the two ends. This CDR3 is built from 12 residues. The CDR3 DNA follows: TGTGCCAGCAGTGGGGTGAGCGTCGAGCAGTTCTTC. Protein product: CASSGVSVEQFF.

The chain has TRBV11-3 and TRBJ2-7; 9 bases are shared with TRBD1. The germline V gene has CDR1 SGHNT and CDR2 YENEEA. The CDR3 contains 13 residues. Trimming at V came to 4 bases and at J to 3 bases, leaving 1 base not matched to a gene. The CDR3 loop is CASSSGQGYEQYF. For the CDR3, the DNA is TGTGCCAGCAGCTCGGGACAGGGCTACGAGCAGTACTTC.

The chain employs TRBV2 and TRBJ1-5, with a possible D match to TRBD1 (6 bases). The germline V gene has CDR1 SNHLY and CDR2 FYNNEI. Trimming stripped 3 bases from V and 2 bases from J, with 11 bases between. The CDR3 consists of 15 residues. CDR3: CASSDQGGRNQPQHF. CDR3 nucleotides: TGTGCCAGCAGTGATCAAGGGGGTCGCAATCAGCCCCAGCATTTT.

J is TRBJ2-7 and V is TRBV6-5; TRBD1 agrees at 10 bases. CDR3 length: 15 amino acids. V shed 6 bases and J 2 bases; nucleotides not matched to a gene: 7. Germline V gene data show CDR1 as MNHEY and CDR2 as SVGAGI. The CDR3 DNA reads TGTGCCAGCAGGACCGTGACAGGGGGCACCTACGAGCAGTACTTC. This gives the protein CASRTVTGGTYEQYF.